This T cell receptor (beta chain) was obtained from a study of identical twins listed by TCRdb under 2016. Concerning the study at large: To test whether fetal clonotypes persist, this study deep-sequenced TCR alpha and beta repertoires from monozygotic twins, from unrelated adults of various ages, and from cord blood. Replicate twin experiments were performed at different times using different library preparation protocols to rule out contamination. The research as a whole found: In monozygotic twins, out-of-frame TCR alpha sharing was systematically underestimated by recombination models, although the models agreed with sharing between unrelated individuals. Compared with coincidental sharing between unrelated individuals, an excess of low generation-probability sequences was observed among out-of-frame TCR alpha sequences shared between twins. Zero-insertion analyses could be partly confounded by invariant T cells such as MAIT and iNKT, though diverse VJ usage argued against such confounding for most clonotypes. Because the same donors could not be followed over many years, the conclusions relied on cross-sectional statistical analysis. A weaker excess of twin sharing was found in beta out-of-frame sequences because the signal-to-noise ratio was lowered by fewer shared sequences. Fewer insertions were carried by abundant cord blood beta clonotypes; a weaker similar trend was observed in young adult naive repertoires, while no such trend was observed in memory repertoires.

From cysteine to phenylalanine, the CDR3 is 11 amino acids long. Only the CDR3 part of the read is kept: 33 bases, read in frame from the first base. The CDR1 and CDR2 encoded by the germline V gene (reference sequence) are LNHDA and SQIVND. The junction shows trimming of 8 bases on V and 10 bases on J, plus 12 bases between the germline ends. Every donor in the study was a healthy Caucasian. The twin cohort consisted of three pairs of female monozygotic twins, all aged roughly 18 to 29 years. The RNA used for TCR libraries was isolated from peripheral blood mononuclear cells. Only a few counts were recorded for this clonotype. Its specific antigen is unknown. Base qualities are missing; no much larger clone stands one base away. Libraries were made using 5' RACE. Sequencer: Illumina HiSeq 2000. A universal primer binding site was added through template switching, and the final cDNA carried a unique molecular identifier so that TCR cDNA molecules could be counted accurately. Specific primers in the conserved constant-segment region were used to synthesize first-strand cDNA for TCR alpha and beta chains. To control for contamination, every cDNA library was double barcoded, receiving both a SMART-Mk sample barcode and Illumina barcodes. Two successive PCR steps introduced TruSeq adapter sequences along with Illumina sample barcodes. Sequencing of the TCR alpha and beta cDNA libraries was done on the Illumina HiSeq platform using custom primers. The study's processing was this. Unique molecular identifiers were extracted from raw reads with MiGEC, and CDR3 positions were determined with MiXCR. Recombination models were inferred per individual with the repgenHMM and IGoR tools using an EM algorithm. Shared clonotype analysis was performed with the tcR package in R, normalizing sharing by the product of cloneset sizes. To study raw recombination without the effects of thymic and clonal selection, out-of-frame nonproductive sequences were analyzed. TCRdb itself trimmed the public reads at Q25 with fastp, ran MiXCR and retained productive beta chains. Rows with a matching CDR3 protein are joined into one entry that keeps the most common DNA and genes. The V and J calls were not made by the authors but by TCRdb's processing. For this sample the table gives about 700,000 distinct CDR3 sequences, of which more than 6.5% were detected only once. The ten largest account for more than 0.75% of the sample.

This same sample was also part of a study on yellow fever vaccine responses in identical twins. The second paper states: According to the authors, in identical twins the way T cells responded to vaccination appeared partly convergent and partly personalized. In identical twins, the study followed T cell clones that responded to the vaccine with precision.

The material sequenced was PBMCs. The receptor comes from a woman between 18 and 30 years old in good health. The sequence is built from TRBV19 and TRBJ2-4, with a tentative D gene TRBD1 over 6 matching bases. The nucleotides are TGTGCCAGTTTACAGGGTTATATTCAGTACTTC. Its coded protein is CASLQGYIQYF.